The entry that follows covers one TCR beta chain sequence. Sequencing was performed with immunoSEQ multiplex PCR; in TCRdb, only in-frame clones are kept and a portion is missing. The table shows around 300,000 clones, with around 91% occurring only once. The data derive from a study of blood T cell repertoires in COVID-19. The wider study: There were acute and convalescent COVID-19 samples, and they came from the United States, Italy and Spain. Nucleic acid was either cDNA or gDNA, and it came from T cells, B-cell-depleted T cells, or PBMCs.

Cohort 3 recovered donors had two negative PCRs, clearance, or symptom resolution. The CDR3 spans 16 residues. J lost 1 base, V lost 4 bases, and 10 bases had no gene match. CDR1 and CDR2 (germline): SGHRS, YFSETQ. The sequencing input was PBMCs or T cells enriched from blood (not recorded which). The chain recombines TRBV5-1 with TRBJ2-7; 8 positions match TRBD1. The receptor comes from a woman between 18 and 30 years old who had recovered from COVID-19. CDR3 in DNA: TGCGCCAGCAGCACGCCAACAGGGGGAATTTCCTACGAGCAGTACTTC. Its translation is CASSTPTGGISYEQYF.